The rows below give T cell receptor beta chains drawn from one sample of a study of Ad26.COV2.S vaccination and SARS-CoV-2 variants. Sequencing used immunoSEQ multiplex PCR; TCRdb keeps in-frame clones, though not all of them. The repertoire holds hundreds of thousands of clones, with about 87% as singletons. Sequencing was performed on peripheral blood, taken in a trial of Ad26.COV2.S vaccine versus placebo. The source of these receptors is a person aged 18 to 59 who received the Ad26.COV2.S COVID-19 vaccine or a placebo. Both conserved end residues are part of each CDR3. D genes are given only for firm matches.

d_call j_call v_call cdr3_aa cdr3_nt
TRBD1 TRBJ2-7 TRBV5-4 CASRAGTGGYEQYF TGTGCCAGCAGGGCCGGGACAGGGGGCTACGAGCAGTACTTC
NA TRBJ1-1 TRBV29-1 CSVAGVSTEAFF TGCAGCGTTGCAGGGGTGAGCACTGAAGCTTTCTTT
NA TRBJ2-1 TRBV28 CASSLTPRLALSYNEQFF TGTGCCAGCAGTTTAACCCCTCGCTTAGCGCTCTCCTACAATGAGCAGTTCTTC
NA TRBJ2-3 TRBV5-1 CASSPGLASADTQYF TGCGCCAGCAGCCCCGGTTTAGCGTCGGCAGATACGCAGTATTTT
NA TRBJ2-7 TRBV7-2 CASSYTVGPFYEQYF TGTGCCAGCAGCTATACGGTCGGGCCCTTCTACGAGCAGTACTTC
TRBD1 TRBJ2-7 TRBV6-5 CASIKQGAPLEQYF TGTGCCAGCATTAAACAGGGGGCTCCTCTCGAGCAGTACTTC
TRBD2 TRBJ2-1 TRBV28 CASSPGWEGNEQFF TGTGCCAGCAGTCCCGGTTGGGAGGGCAATGAGCAGTTCTTC
TRBD1 TRBJ2-1 TRBV11-1 CASSLDRTGAYNEQFF TGTGCCAGCAGTCTCGACCGGACAGGGGCCTACAATGAGCAGTTCTTC
TRBD2 TRBJ2-5 TRBV4-2 CASSQDEAGGQTQYF TGTGCCAGCAGCCAAGATGAAGCGGGGGGACAAACCCAGTACTTC
NA TRBJ2-7 TRBV30 CAWGGGAVFYEQYF TGTGCCTGGGGAGGGGGGGCGGTATTCTACGAGCAGTACTTC
NA TRBJ1-2 TRBV3-1/TRBV3-2 CASSQDRVGYGYTF TGTGCCAGCAGCCAAGACAGGGTGGGCTATGGCTACACCTTC
NA TRBJ2-1 TRBV11-3 CASSETGTNNEQFF TGTGCCAGCAGTGAGACCGGGACAAACAATGAGCAGTTCTTC
NA TRBJ2-3 TRBV6-1 CASSEARTQGGTDTQYF TGTGCCAGCAGTGAAGCCAGGACCCAAGGTGGGACAGATACGCAGTATTTT
NA TRBJ1-1 TRBV6-2/TRBV6-3 CASSSLGGAFF TGTGCCAGCAGTTCCTTGGGGGGAGCTTTCTTT
NA TRBJ2-3 TRBV9 CASSVDGRLVDTQYF TGTGCCAGCAGCGTAGACGGCAGACTCGTGGATACGCAGTATTTT
TRBD1 TRBJ1-4 TRBV18 CASSPRQGSEKLFF TGTGCCAGCTCCCCTAGACAGGGGAGTGAAAAACTGTTTTTT